The 25 T cell receptor beta chains given below trace back to one sample, sequenced in a study of T cell responses to AZD1222 COVID-19 vaccine. Some clones are missing from TCRdb's copy, which holds only in-frame ones; the method was immunoSEQ multiplex PCR. The sample yields some 180,000 clones, 80% to 95% seen once. The sample was peripheral blood, taken 28 days after the second AZD1222 dose. These receptors originate from an adult who received the AZD1222 COVID-19 vaccine.

This sequence joins TRBV19 and TRBJ1-2; 9 nucleotides align to TRBD1. Germline lookup yields CDR1 LNHDA and CDR2 SQIVND (reference sequence). This CDR3 contains 14 residues. The V and J ends lost 4 bases and 8 bases, in that order; junction bases with no gene match: 8. In DNA form, the CDR3 reads TGTGCCAGTAGTACCGGGACAGGGACGAGCGGCTACACCTTC. It specifies CASSTGTGTSGYTF.

This clone was counted once. The rearrangement uses TRBV7-9 and TRBJ2-1; a possible D gene is TRBD2 (5 bases). This CDR3 comprises 15 residues. Germline CDR1 reads SEHNR; CDR2 reads FQNEAQ (reference sequence). Trimming pared 5 bases from V and 0 bases from J, leaving 11 bases between. CDR3 protein: CASSLGLNSYNEQFF. As DNA, the CDR3 is TGTGCCAGCAGCCTCGGACTCAACTCCTACAATGAGCAGTTCTTC.

The chain has TRBV6-6 and TRBJ2-7; 8 bases align to TRBD1. This CDR3 has 16 amino acids. J was trimmed by 1 base and V by 5 bases; bases with no gene match: 10. The germline V gene encodes CDR1 MNHNY and CDR2 SVGAGI (reference sequence). In DNA, the CDR3 is TGTGCCAGCAGTACACAGGGGGGTCGGGGGTCCTACGAGCAGTACTTC. Its protein is CASSTQGGRGSYEQYF.

This sequence joins TRBV30 and TRBJ2-5; 10 bases align to TRBD2. Germline V gene sequence: CDR1 GTSNPN, CDR2 SVGIG (reference sequence). Trimming removed 0 bases from V and 5 bases from J; junction bases left unmatched: 9. CDR3 length: 16 residues. DNA for the CDR3: TGTGCCTGGAGTGTAGGTTGGCTAGCGGGGGTCGAGACCCAGTACTTC. Amino acids: CAWSVGWLAGVETQYF.

V is TRBV4-1 and J is TRBJ2-1; no reliable D call. The CDR3 covers 13 residues. Germline V lookup: CDR1 MGHRA, CDR2 YSYEKL. The V end was cut by 5 bases, the J end by 7 bases, with 12 bases between. Here the CDR3 reads CASSVARGNEQFF. The CDR3 coding sequence is TGCGCCAGCAGCGTCGCGCGAGGAAATGAGCAGTTCTTC.

This sequence joins TRBV6-4 and TRBJ2-2, with no clear D. The CDR3 sequence is 15 residues long. Trimming pared 5 bases from V and 0 bases from J, leaving 10 bases between. Germline CDR1 and CDR2: MRHNA and SNTAGT. DNA for the CDR3: TGTGCCAGCAGTAGGCAGGCCTCGAACACCGGGGAGCTGTTTTTT. Translating gives CASSRQASNTGELFF.

The chain employs TRBV4-3 and TRBJ1-2; D unresolved. Trimming shortened V by 0 bases and J by 4 bases, and 12 bases separated the two germline ends. Germline CDR1 and CDR2: LGHNA and YSLEER. The CDR3 extends over 15 amino acids. The CDR3 DNA reads TGCGCCAGCAGCCAAGATTTTCGGGGAATCTATGGCTACACCTTC. Amino acid sequence: CASSQDFRGIYGYTF.

The rearrangement links TRBV7-9 to TRBJ1-1; TRBD1 might be the D (6 bases). Germline V gene data show CDR1 as SEHNR and CDR2 as FQNEAQ (reference sequence). This CDR3 comprises 13 residues. Trimming took 3 bases from V and 2 from J, leaving 7 bases between them. The CDR3 coding sequence is TGTGCCAGCAGCTTGGACAGAAACACTGAAGCTTTCTTT. This gives the protein CASSLDRNTEAFF.

The rearrangement links TRBV27 to TRBJ2-7, with D perhaps assigned TRBD1 or TRBD2 (5 bases each). The germline V gene has CDR1 MNHEY and CDR2 SMNVEV (reference sequence). The CDR3 is 14 residues long. Trimming removed 1 base from V and 4 bases from J, with 11 bases in between. The CDR3 nucleotides are TGTGCCAGCAGTTTATTTGGGACGGAATACGAGCAGTACTTC. This encodes CASSLFGTEYEQYF.

The CDR3 DNA follows: TGTGCCAGTAGTCGAGGACGGTCTGGAAACACCATATATTTT. Translating gives CASSRGRSGNTIYF. The rearrangement uses TRBV19 and TRBJ1-3; D is unresolved. This CDR3 comprises 14 residues. The germline gives CDR1 LNHDA, CDR2 SQIVND (reference sequence). The germline V and J ends were trimmed by 5 bases and 1 base, with 9 bases remaining between them.

V is TRBV18 and J is TRBJ2-1; D is ambiguous. The V end lost 2 bases, the J end lost 9 bases, and 8 bases lay between the germline ends. CDR3 length equals 12 residues. Germline V gives CDR1 KGHSH, CDR2 LQKENI. The CDR3, as DNA: TGTGCCAGCTCACCAGGAGCTAGTGAGCAGTTCTTC. Residues: CASSPGASEQFF. Variable domain in full (rest from reference TRBV18 and TRBJ2-1): NAGVMQNPRHLVRRRGQEARLRCSPMKGHSHVYWYRQLPEEGLKFMVYLQKENIIDESGMPKERFSAEFPKEGPSILRIQQVVRGDSAAYFCASSPGASEQFFGPGTRLTVL.

The V call is TRBV7-2, the J call TRBJ1-5; tentative D call: TRBD1 (5 bases). From germline, CDR1 is SGHTA and CDR2 FQGNSA. The CDR3 is made up of 15 amino acids. Trimming removed 1 base at V and 3 bases at J, with 10 bases between. This chain's CDR3 is CASSLVQDYNQPQHF. DNA of the CDR3: TGTGCCAGCAGCTTAGTACAGGATTACAATCAGCCCCAGCATTTT.

CDR3 DNA: TGTGCCAGCAGCTTAGCATCGGGGGTTAACACTGAAGCTTTCTTT. The encoded protein is CASSLASGVNTEAFF. The chain has TRBV7-9 and TRBJ1-1; D may be TRBD1 (5 bases). The V gene lost 0 bases and the J gene lost 2 bases, with 10 bases spanning the gap. The CDR3 contains 15 residues. Germline V gene data show CDR1 as SEHNR and CDR2 as FQNEAQ (reference sequence). Complete variable domain (other parts from reference TRBV7-9 and TRBJ1-1): DTGVSQNPRHKITKRGQNVTFRCDPISEHNRLYWYRQTLGQGPEFLTYFQNEAQLEKSRLLSDRFSAERPKGSFSTLEIQRTEQGDSAMYLCASSLASGVNTEAFFGQGTRLTVV.

The chain couples TRBV6-4 to TRBJ1-6; no clear D. Germline V gene sequence: CDR1 MRHNA, CDR2 SNTAGT. This CDR3 has 16 residues. Trimming took off 2 bases at V and 9 bases at J, with 17 bases between the two ends. For the CDR3, the DNA is TGTGCCAGCAGTGACGGGTTCGGCGGATGGGGTTCACCCCTCCACTTT. It codes for CASSDGFGGWGSPLHF.

V gene TRBV24-1 combines with J gene TRBJ2-3, with D possibly being TRBD2 (6 bases). V was shortened by 3 bases and J by 5 bases, with 11 bases between the two germline ends. Per the germline V gene, CDR1 is KGHDR and CDR2 is SFDVKD. This CDR3 has 14 residues. For the CDR3, the DNA is TGTGCCACCAGTGATAACGGGAGAGGAGATACGCAGTATTTT. It translates to CATSDNGRGDTQYF.

The chain has TRBV27 and TRBJ2-7; a weak D match, TRBD1 (7 bases). The CDR3 contains 14 residues. V was cut by 2 bases and J by 7 bases, with 15 bases left in between. The V gene's germline CDR1 is MNHEY and CDR2 SMNVEV (reference sequence). CDR3 amino acids: CASSLVGRGVEQYF. CDR3 DNA sequence: TGTGCCAGCAGTTTAGTCGGCAGGGGGGTTGAGCAGTACTTC.

The J gene is TRBJ2-2, the V gene TRBV5-4; possible D gene TRBD2, 5 bases. The V end was cut by 2 bases, the J end by 5 bases, with 16 bases between. Germline V gene sequence: CDR1 SGHNT, CDR2 YYREEE (reference sequence). The CDR3 spans 16 residues. CDR3 protein: CASSFFAGYSTGELFF. CDR3 DNA sequence: TGTGCCAGCAGCTTCTTTGCGGGTTACTCGACCGGGGAGCTGTTTTTT.

V gene TRBV3-1 (or the pseudogene TRBV3-2) combines with J gene TRBJ2-2; 8 nucleotides agree with TRBD1. The germline CDR1 and CDR2 sequences are LGHDT and YNNKEL (reference sequence). The V segment lost 4 bases and the J segment 7 bases; nucleotides outside the gene matches: 8. This CDR3 has 15 amino acids. In nucleotides, the CDR3 is TGTGCCAGCAGCCTAAGACAGGGGTCGATCGGGGAGCTGTTTTTT. Translating it yields CASSLRQGSIGELFF.

This chain connects TRBV11-3 to TRBJ2-2, with D possibly matching TRBD2 (5 bases). Trimming removed 2 bases at V and 4 bases at J, with 8 bases between. CDR1 is SGHNT, CDR2 YENEEA, per germline. CDR3 length equals 14 residues. CDR3 in amino acids: CASSLMGATGELFF. For the CDR3, the DNA is TGTGCCAGCAGCTTAATGGGAGCCACCGGGGAGCTGTTTTTT.

V is TRBV7-6 and J is TRBJ2-1; the D gene is possibly TRBD2 (6 bases). Germline assignment: CDR1 SGHVS and CDR2 FNYEAQ. V was shortened by 6 bases and J by 0 bases, with 12 bases between the two germline ends. This CDR3 contains 15 residues. The CDR3 DNA reads TGTGCCAGCAGTTTTAGCGGCAGCTCCTACAATGAGCAGTTCTTC. Residues: CASSFSGSSYNEQFF.

In the case of this clone: The identical CDR3 is also encoded by other nucleotide sequences in the sample. This chain connects TRBV18 to TRBJ2-3; D remains unclear. Per germline, CDR1 KGHSH and CDR2 LQKENI. The CDR3 covers 13 residues. Trimming took off 6 bases at V and 3 bases at J, with 10 bases between the two ends. The DNA for the CDR3 is TGTGCCAGCTCCCTAGAGAGTACAGATACGCAGTATTTT. This translates into CASSLESTDTQYF. Full variable domain (outside the CDR3, taken from reference TRBV18 and TRBJ2-3): NAGVMQNPRHLVRRRGQEARLRCSPMKGHSHVYWYRQLPEEGLKFMVYLQKENIIDESGMPKERFSAEFPKEGPSILRIQQVVRGDSAAYFCASSLESTDTQYFGPGTRLTVL.

V is TRBV4-1 and J is TRBJ2-4; perhaps TRBD2 as D (6 bases). The CDR3 runs 15 residues. CDR1 and CDR2 (germline): MGHRA, YSYEKL. V lost 5 bases and J 6 bases, leaving 17 bases between the germline ends. CDR3 in DNA: TGCGCCAGCAGCTACTCACAAGTGGGGGGAAACATTCAGTACTTC. Protein: CASSYSQVGGNIQYF.

Turning to this clone: The sample holds other DNA sequences that translate to the same CDR3. The chain carries TRBV9 and TRBJ2-5; D gene unclear. Germline values: CDR1 SGDLS, CDR2 YYNGEE. The V gene lost 0 bases and the J gene lost 1 base, with 7 bases spanning the gap. This CDR3 comprises 14 residues. This CDR3 is CASSVGGSQETQYF. CDR3 nucleotide sequence: TGTGCCAGCAGCGTAGGAGGTTCCCAAGAGACCCAGTACTTC.

V is TRBV5-4 and J is TRBJ2-1; perhaps TRBD2 as D (5 bases). Trimming stripped 3 bases from V and 4 bases from J, with 8 bases between. Per germline, CDR1 SGHNT and CDR2 YYREEE (reference sequence). The CDR3 loop spans 13 amino acids. The CDR3 DNA follows: TGTGCCAGCAGCTCCGGACTTTACAATGAGCAGTTCTTC. This codes for CASSSGLYNEQFF.

J is TRBJ2-1 and V is TRBV3-1 (or the pseudogene TRBV3-2); TRBD2 matches at 10 bases. The V gene's germline CDR1 is LGHDT and CDR2 YNNKEL (reference sequence). The CDR3 has 15 amino acids. J gave up 3 bases and V 3 bases, and 2 bases lay outside the gene matches. The CDR3 DNA sequence: TGTGCCAGCAGCCACAGGACTAGCGGCTACAATGAGCAGTTCTTC. Amino acid sequence: CASSHRTSGYNEQFF.